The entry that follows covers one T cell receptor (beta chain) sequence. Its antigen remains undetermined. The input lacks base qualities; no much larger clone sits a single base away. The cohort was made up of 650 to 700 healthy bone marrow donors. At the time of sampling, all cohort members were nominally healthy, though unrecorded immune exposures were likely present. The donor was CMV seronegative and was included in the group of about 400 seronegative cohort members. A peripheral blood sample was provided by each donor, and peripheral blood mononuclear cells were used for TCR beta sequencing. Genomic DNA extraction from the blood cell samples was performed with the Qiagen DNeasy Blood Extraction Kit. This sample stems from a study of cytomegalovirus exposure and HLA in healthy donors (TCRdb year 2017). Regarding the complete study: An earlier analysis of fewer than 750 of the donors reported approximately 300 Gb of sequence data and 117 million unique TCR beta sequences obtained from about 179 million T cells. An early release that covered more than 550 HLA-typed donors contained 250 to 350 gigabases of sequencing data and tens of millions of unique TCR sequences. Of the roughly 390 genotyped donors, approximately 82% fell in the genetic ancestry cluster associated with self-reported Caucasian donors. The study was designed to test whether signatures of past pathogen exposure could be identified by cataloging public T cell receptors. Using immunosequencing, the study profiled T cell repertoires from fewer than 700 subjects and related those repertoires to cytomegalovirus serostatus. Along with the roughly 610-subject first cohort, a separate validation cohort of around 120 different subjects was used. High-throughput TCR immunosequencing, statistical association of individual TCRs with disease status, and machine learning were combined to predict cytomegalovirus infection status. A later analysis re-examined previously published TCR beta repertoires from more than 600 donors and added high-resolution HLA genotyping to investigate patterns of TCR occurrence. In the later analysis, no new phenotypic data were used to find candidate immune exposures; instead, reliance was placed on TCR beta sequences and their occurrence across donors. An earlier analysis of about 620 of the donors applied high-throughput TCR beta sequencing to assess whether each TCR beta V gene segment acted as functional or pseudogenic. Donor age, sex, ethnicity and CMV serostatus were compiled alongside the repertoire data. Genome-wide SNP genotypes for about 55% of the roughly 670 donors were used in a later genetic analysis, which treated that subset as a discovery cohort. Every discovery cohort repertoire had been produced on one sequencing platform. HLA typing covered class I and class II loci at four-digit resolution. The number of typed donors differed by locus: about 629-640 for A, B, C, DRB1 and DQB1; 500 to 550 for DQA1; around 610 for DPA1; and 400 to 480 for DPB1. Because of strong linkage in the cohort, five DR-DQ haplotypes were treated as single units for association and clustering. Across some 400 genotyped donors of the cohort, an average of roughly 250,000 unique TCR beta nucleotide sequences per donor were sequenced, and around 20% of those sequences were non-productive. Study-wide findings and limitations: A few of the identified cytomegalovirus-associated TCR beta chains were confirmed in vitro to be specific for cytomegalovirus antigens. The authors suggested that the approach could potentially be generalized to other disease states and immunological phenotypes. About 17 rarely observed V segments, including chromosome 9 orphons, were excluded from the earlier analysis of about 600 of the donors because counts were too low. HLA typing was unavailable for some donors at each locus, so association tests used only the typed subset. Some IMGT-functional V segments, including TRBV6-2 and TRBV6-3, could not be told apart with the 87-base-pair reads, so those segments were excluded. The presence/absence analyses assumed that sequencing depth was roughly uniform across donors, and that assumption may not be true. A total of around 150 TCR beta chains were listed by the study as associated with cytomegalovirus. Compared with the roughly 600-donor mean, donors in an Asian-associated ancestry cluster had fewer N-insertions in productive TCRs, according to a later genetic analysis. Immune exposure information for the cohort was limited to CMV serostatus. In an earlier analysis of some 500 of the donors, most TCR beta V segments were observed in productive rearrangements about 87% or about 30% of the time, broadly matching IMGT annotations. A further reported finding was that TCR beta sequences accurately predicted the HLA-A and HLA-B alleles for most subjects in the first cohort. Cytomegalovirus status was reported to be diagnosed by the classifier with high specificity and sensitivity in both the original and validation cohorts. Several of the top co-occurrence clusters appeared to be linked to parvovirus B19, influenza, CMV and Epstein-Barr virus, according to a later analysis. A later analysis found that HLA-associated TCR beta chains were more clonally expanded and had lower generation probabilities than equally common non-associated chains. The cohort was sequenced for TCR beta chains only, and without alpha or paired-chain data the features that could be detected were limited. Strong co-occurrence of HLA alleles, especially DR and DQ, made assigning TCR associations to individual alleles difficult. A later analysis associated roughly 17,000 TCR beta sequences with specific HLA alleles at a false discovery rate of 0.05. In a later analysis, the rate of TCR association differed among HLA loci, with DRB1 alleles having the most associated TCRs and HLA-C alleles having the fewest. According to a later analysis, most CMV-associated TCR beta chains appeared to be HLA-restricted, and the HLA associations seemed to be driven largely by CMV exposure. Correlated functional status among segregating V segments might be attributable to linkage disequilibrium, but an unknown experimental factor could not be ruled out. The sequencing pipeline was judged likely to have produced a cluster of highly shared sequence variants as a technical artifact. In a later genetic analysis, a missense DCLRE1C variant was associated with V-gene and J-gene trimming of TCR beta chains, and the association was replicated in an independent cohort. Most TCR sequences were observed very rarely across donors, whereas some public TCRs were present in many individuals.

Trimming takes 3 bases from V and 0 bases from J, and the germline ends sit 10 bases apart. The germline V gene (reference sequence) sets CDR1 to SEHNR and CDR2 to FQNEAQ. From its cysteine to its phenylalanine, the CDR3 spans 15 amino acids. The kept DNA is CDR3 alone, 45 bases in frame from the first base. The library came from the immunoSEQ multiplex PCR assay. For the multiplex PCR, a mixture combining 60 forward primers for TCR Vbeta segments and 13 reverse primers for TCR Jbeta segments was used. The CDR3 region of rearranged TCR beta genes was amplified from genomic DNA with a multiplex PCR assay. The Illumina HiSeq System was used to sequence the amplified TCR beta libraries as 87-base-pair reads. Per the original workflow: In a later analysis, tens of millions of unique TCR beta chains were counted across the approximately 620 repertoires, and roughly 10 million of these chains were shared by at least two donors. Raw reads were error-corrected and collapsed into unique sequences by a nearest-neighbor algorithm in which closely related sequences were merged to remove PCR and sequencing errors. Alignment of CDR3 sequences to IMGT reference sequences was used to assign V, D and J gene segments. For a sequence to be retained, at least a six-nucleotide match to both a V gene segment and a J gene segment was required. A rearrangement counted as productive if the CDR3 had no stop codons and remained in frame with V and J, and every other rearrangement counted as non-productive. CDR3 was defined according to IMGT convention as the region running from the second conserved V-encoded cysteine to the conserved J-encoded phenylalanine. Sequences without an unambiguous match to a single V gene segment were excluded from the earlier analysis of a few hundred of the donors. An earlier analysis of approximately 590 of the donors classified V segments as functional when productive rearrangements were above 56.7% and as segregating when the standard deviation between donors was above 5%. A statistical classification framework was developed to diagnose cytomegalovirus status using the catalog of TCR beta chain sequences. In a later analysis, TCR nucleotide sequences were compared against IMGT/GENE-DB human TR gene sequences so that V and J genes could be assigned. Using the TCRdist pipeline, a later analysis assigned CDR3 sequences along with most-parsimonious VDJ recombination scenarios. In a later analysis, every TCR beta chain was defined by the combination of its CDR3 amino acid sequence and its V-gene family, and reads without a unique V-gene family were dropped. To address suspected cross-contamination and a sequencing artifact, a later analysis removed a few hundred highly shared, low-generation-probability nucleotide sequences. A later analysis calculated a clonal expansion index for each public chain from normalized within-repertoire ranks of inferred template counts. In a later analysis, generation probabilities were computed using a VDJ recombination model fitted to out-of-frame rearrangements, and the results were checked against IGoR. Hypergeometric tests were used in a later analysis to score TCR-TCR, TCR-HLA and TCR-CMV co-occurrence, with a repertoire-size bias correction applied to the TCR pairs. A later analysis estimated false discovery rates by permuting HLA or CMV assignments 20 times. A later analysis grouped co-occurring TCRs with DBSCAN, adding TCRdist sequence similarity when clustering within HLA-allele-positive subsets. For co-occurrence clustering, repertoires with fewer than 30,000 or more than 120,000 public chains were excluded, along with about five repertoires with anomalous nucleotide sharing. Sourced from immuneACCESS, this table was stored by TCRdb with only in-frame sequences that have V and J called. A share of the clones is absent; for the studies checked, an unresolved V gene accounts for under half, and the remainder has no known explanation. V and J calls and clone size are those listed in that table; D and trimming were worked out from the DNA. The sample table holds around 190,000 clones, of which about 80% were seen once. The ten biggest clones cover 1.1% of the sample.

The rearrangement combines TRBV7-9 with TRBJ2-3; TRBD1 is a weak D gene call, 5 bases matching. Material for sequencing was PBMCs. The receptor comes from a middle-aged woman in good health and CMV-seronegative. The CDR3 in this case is CASSFPRASTDTQYF. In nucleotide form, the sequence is TGTGCCAGCAGCTTCCCCAGGGCCAGCACAGATACGCAGTATTTT. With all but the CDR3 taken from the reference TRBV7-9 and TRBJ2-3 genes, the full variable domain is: DTGVSQNPRHKITKRGQNVTFRCDPISEHNRLYWYRQTLGQGPEFLTYFQNEAQLEKSRLLSDRFSAERPKGSFSTLEIQRTEQGDSAMYLCASSFPRASTDTQYFGPGTRLTVL.